This TCR beta chain was recovered during a study of T cell clones after liver transplantation. Study in general: HCV positivity affected three of eight recipients; the rest lacked autoimmune or viral indications. Findings and caveats of the study: Post-transplant, graft-donor-reactive CD4 TCRbeta sequences in blood dropped significantly in most of the 8 subjects.

Sequencing was performed with immunoSEQ multiplex PCR; in TCRdb, only in-frame clones are kept and a portion is missing. The sample yields 45,000 to 55,000 clones, roughly 83% seen once. V shed 5 bases, J shed 2 bases, and the junction held 8 bases outside the gene matches. The CDR3 covers 16 residues. The germline V gene has CDR1 LNHDA and CDR2 SQIVND (reference sequence). As to this clone: Its specificity is not known.

The source material was CD4+ T cells from blood, sampled before liver transplant. V gene TRBV19 combines with J gene TRBJ2-5, with 10 nucleotides matching TRBD2. The TCR originated in a human donor who received a liver transplant. CDR3 in DNA: TGTGCCAGTAGTTCTTGGGCGACTAGCGGGCAAGAGACCCAGTACTTC. It is translated as CASSSWATSGQETQYF.